This T cell receptor (beta chain) was retrieved from a study of identical twins. Study-wide results and limits: Sequences that were out-of-frame, alpha and twin-shared displayed an excess of low generation probability. The more abundant beta clonotypes in cord blood had fewer insertions, and memory repertoires did not show this. Models, which agreed with sharing between unrelated individuals, nonetheless underestimated the out-of-frame TCR alpha sharing seen in monozygotic twins.

The CDR3 has 13 residues. Trimming left V 0 bases short and J 5 bases short, with 9 bases between. Germline V gene sequence: CDR1 SQVTM, CDR2 ANQGSEA. This clonotype has at least ten counts. Antigen specificity is unknown. From the 5' RACE reads, TCRdb called clonotypes with MiXCR, one entry per CDR3 protein. The sample lists some 240,000 distinct CDR3 sequences; about 11% were seen once. Healthy Caucasians were all of the donors. This clonotype originated in a man aged 50 to 59 in good health. V usage is TRBV29-1 and J usage is TRBJ2-3, with D perhaps being TRBD1 or TRBD2 (5 bases each). Sequenced input: memory T cells sorted from blood. The CDR3 DNA reads TGCAGCGTTGAAGACGGGGCTATAGATACGCAGTATTTT. This sequence encodes CSVEDGAIDTQYF.